This T cell receptor (beta chain) was retrieved from a study of CXCR3-negative and CXCR3-positive naive CD8 T cells. CDR1 is SQVTM and CDR2 is ANQGSEA in the germline V gene. The CDR3 spans 13 residues. General study findings and limits: Naive CXCR3-positive cells had TRB CDR3s more hydrophobic than those of CXCR3-negative naive cells.

About this clonotype: Its matching antigen is unknown.

Libraries were UMI-labeled 5' RACE TRB cDNA. TCRdb re-called the 5' RACE reads and gives one entry per CDR3 protein, without DNA. In all, the sample yields tens of thousands of distinct CDR3 sequences. The receptor comes from a human donor in good health. Some clones in this sample may be carry-over from other donors' samples. Sequencing was done on a sample of naive CXCR3- CD8+ T cells from blood. Subset described: CD45RO-CCR7+CD27+CD95- naive CD8+ T cells lacking CXCR3 (TNR3-). The rearrangement links TRBV29-1 to TRBJ1-5; the D call from TCRdb, TRBD1, cannot be confirmed without DNA. CDR3 sequence: CSVGGGSNQPQHF.